The clone carrying this TCR beta chain was seen more than once but under ten times. Its antigen remains unidentified. TCRdb itself ran the RT-PCR reads through MiXCR, one entry per CDR3 protein. The sample yields 500,000 to 600,000 distinct CDR3 sequences, approximately 15% seen once. This sample is drawn from a study of response to subunit inactivated influenza vaccine. Study-wide findings and caveats: Each seasonal flu vaccination may recruit only limited new T cells, authors suggested.

This CDR3 is built from 14 residues. The ends were cut back, 6 bases at V and 3 bases at J, with 9 bases in the middle. Germline V CDR1 and CDR2: MNHNS, SASEGT. The source is a man between 45 and 75 years old who received an inactivated influenza vaccine. This chain uses TRBV6-1 with TRBJ1-6; D gene unclear. Specimen: CD4+ T cells sorted from PBMCs, collected roughly 24 months after vaccination. The CDR3 loop is CASRRRNYNSPLHF. The CDR3 DNA reads TGTGCCAGCAGGCGGAGGAACTATAATTCACCCCTCCACTTT.